Sequencing of this TCR beta chain was carried out in a study of T-cell memory formation after mild COVID-19 (dated by TCRdb to about 2021). At the level of the whole study: TCR sequence clusters from the two donors were largely donor specific. T-cell clones expanding and contracting after mild COVID-19 in two donors were tracked by longitudinal TCRalpha and TCRbeta repertoire sequencing. Two young, previously healthy adult volunteers, one female and one male, were included in the cohort. Overall results and qualifications from the work: SARS-CoV-2 specificity was not confirmed for the second-wave clones peaking on day 37. Some responding clones were detected in pre-infection memory, suggesting pre-existing cross-reactive memory T cells joined the SARS-CoV-2 response. Only a couple of mild cases were covered in the study, and larger cohorts including severe cases with pre-infection samples were considered necessary. Contracting CD4+ clones were found mainly in CM and EM memory subsets, while CD8+ clones were enriched in EMRA. Clones contracting from day 15 to 85 had balanced CD4/CD8 phenotypes, while a second wave expanding from day 15 to 37 was biased towards CD4+.

The listed sequencing device is Illumina NovaSeq 6000. TCRalpha and TCRbeta cDNA libraries were constructed by 5'RACE with constant-segment primers, with sample barcodes and unique molecular identifiers being introduced. RNA was extracted from every sample with Trizol reagent. Libraries were amplified in two PCR steps, with a second sample barcode and Illumina TruSeq adapters added in the second step. Libraries were sequenced on an Illumina NovaSeq with 2 x 150 bp paired-end reads. Per the authors' processing: Demultiplexing of reads and collapsing into UMI-guided consensus sequences were performed with migec v1.2.7. Using mixcr v2.1.11, UMI consensuses were aligned to TRA and TRB V and J templates and then assembled into clonotypes. A clonotype was counted as expanded or contracted only when both edgeR and NoisET called the clonotype significant, with the noise models trained on biological replicates. edgeR calls used a false discovery rate-adjusted p below 0.01 and a log2 fold-change threshold of 1. As an exploratory analysis of dynamics, PCA with hierarchical clustering was applied to max-normalized trajectories of the 1000 most abundant clonotypes. Separately sequenced CD4+ and CD8+ repertoires were used to assign the CD4 or CD8 phenotype of responding clones. TCRdb handled the public reads itself, with Q25 trimming in fastp and clone calling in MiXCR, and kept productive beta chains. When rows share a CDR3 protein, they turn into one entry using the most common DNA and genes. In this record, the V and J calls reflect TCRdb's handling and not the investigators' own analysis. This sample is represented by 280,000 or so distinct CDR3 sequences; approximately 8% of them were singletons. Around a fifth of the sample comes from the top ten.

As to this clonotype: Its target antigen remains unknown. Base-call qualities are not available, and no considerably larger clone is one nucleotide away.

Ficoll-Paque density gradient centrifugation was used to isolate PBMCs. The receptor was derived from a man between 18 and 29 years old who had mild COVID-19 (a few samples of this study predate the infection). The sample titles of this study are shuffled in the database, so cell type and time point are left out; the donor was told from shared clones. Source material: PBMCs or a T cell subset sorted from them (not recorded which).

This receptor has the CDR3 CASSQGRYQETQYF. The nucleotide sequence is TGTGCCAGCAGCCAAGGGCGGTACCAAGAGACCCAGTACTTC. Recombination joined TRBV14 with TRBJ2-5; the D gene identity is not certain. CDR1 and CDR2 were assigned from the germline V gene as SGHDN and FVKESK. Counted from cysteine to phenylalanine, this CDR3 has 14 amino acids. Of the read, only the CDR3 DNA is kept; its 42 bases are in frame from base 1. The junction shows trimming of 1 base on V and 0 bases on J, plus 6 bases between the germline ends.